This TCR beta chain is from a study of human T cells and chemical hapten exposure. Each CDR3 protein gets one entry after TCRdb re-called the RACE reads with MiXCR. Altogether some 400,000 distinct CDR3 sequences are present, 4.8% being singletons, with the ten largest covering 2% to 2.5%. Time point indicated: patch test 1, 2 weeks after DPC sensitization. Treatment defined: therapeutic diphenylcyclopropenone sensitization with weekly scalp DPC. Extraction yielded total RNA from whole blood (unfractionated). This clonotype has a count of ten or more. V lost 3 bases to trimming and J lost 1 base, with 6 bases between them. The CDR3 sequence is 13 residues long.

The source was whole blood, collected in connection with sensitization to the hapten diphenylcyclopropenone (DPC). This receptor was obtained from a woman between 45 and 60 years old with alopecia areata. Some clones in this sample may be carry-over from other donors' samples. V and J are TRBV12-3 or TRBV12-4 and TRBJ2-5, with unresolved D. The CDR3, as DNA: TGTGCCAGCAGTTTGAACCCCCAAGAGACCCAGTACTTC. Its protein is CASSLNPQETQYF.